The following is a T cell receptor beta chain sequence with its context. Its antigen is unknown. A second PCR, run for about 7 to 11 cycles, used a sample-barcoded 5' primer plus a J-beta primer mix. A template-switch adaptor containing 12 random nucleotides labeled each cDNA molecule. TCRdb reprocessed the 5' RACE reads with MiXCR, giving one entry per CDR3 protein. The repertoire holds some 1,800,000 distinct CDR3 sequences, more than 35% seen once, with around 23% in the top ten. The data belong to a study of blood T cells in healthy people across ages. Study at large: For every two T cells, template switching captured about one barcoded beta molecule. Study results and limitations: Long-lived donors carried more naive CD4+ cells and greater diversity than aged donors.

Germline V gene lookup returns CDR1 LGHDT and CDR2 YNNKEL (reference sequence). Between the trimmed V and J ends, which lost 3 bases and 10 bases, there was a span of 10 bases. This CDR3 has 12 amino acids. The sequencing input was blood. The chain combines TRBV3-1 with TRBJ1-5; D is possibly TRBD1 (5 bases). The receptor's source is a human donor in good health. The CDR3 DNA sequence: TGTGCCAGCAGCCACGCCCGGGGCCCCCAGCATTTT. It yields the protein CASSHARGPQHF. Full variable domain (remainder filled in from reference TRBV3-1 and TRBJ1-5): DTAVSQTPKYLVTQMGNDKSIKCEQNLGHDTMYWYKQDSKKFLKIMFSYNNKELIINETVPNRFSPKSPDKAHLNLHINSLELGDSAVYFCASSHARGPQHFGDGTRLSIL.